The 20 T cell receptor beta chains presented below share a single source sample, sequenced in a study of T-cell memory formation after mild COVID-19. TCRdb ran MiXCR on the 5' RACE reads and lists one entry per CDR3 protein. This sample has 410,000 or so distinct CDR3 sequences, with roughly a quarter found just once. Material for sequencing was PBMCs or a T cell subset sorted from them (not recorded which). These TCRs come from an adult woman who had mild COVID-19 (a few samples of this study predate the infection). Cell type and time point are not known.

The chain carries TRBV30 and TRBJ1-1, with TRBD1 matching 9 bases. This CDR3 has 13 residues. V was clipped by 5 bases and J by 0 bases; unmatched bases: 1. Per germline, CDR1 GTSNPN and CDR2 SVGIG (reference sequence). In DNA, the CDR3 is TGTGCCTGGGACAGGGGGTTGAACACTGAAGCTTTCTTT. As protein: CAWDRGLNTEAFF.

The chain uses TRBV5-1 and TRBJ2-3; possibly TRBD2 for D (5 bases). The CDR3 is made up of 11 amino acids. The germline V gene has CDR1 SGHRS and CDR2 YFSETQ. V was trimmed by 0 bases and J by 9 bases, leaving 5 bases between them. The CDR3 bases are TGCGCCAGCAGCTTGGAGCGGACGCAGTATTTT. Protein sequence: CASSLERTQYF.

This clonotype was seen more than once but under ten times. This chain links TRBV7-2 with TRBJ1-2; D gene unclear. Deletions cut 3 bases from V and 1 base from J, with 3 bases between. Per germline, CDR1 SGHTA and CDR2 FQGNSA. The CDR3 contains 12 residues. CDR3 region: CASSLDNYGYTF. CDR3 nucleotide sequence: TGTGCCAGCAGCTTGGATAACTATGGCTACACCTTC.

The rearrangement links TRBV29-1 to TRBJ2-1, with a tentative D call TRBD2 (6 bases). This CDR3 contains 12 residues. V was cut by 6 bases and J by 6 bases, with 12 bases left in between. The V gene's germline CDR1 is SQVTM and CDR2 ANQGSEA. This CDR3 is CSVPWRGNEQFF. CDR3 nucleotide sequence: TGCAGCGTCCCTTGGAGGGGCAATGAGCAGTTCTTC.

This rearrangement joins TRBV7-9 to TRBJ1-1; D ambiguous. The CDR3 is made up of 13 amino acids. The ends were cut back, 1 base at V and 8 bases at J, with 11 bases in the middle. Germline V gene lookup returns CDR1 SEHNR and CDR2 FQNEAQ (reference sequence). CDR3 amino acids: CASSLERIPEAFF. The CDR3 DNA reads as TGTGCCAGCAGCTTAGAAAGGATACCAGAAGCTTTCTTT.

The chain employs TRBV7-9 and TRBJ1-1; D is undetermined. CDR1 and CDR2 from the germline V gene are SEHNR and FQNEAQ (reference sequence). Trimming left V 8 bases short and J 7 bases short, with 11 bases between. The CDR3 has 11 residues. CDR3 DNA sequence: TGTGCCAGCCCCTCGCTGAATGAAGCTTTCTTT. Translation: CASPSLNEAFF.

The CDR3 DNA is TGTGCCTGTACCGGGACAGGGGGCTCCTACGAGCAGTACTTC. Translated, it gives CACTGTGGSYEQYF. V gene TRBV30 combines with J gene TRBJ2-7; TRBD1 matches 11 bases. The ends lost 6 bases at V and 0 bases at J; junction bases unmatched: 4. Germline V gives CDR1 GTSNPN, CDR2 SVGIG (reference sequence). The CDR3 length is 14 residues.

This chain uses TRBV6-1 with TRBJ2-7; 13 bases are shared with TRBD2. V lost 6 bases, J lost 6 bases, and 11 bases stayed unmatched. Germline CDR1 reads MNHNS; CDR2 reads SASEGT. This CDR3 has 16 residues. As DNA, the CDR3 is TGTGCCAGCAGGCGGGTGCCCGGGACTAGCGGGATCGAGCAGTACTTC. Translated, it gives CASRRVPGTSGIEQYF.

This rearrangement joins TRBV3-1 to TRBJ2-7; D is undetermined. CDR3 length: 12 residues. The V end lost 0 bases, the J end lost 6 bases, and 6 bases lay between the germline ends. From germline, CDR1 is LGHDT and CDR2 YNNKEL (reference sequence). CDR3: CASSQDRREQYF. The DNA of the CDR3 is TGTGCCAGCAGCCAAGATCGCCGCGAGCAGTACTTC.

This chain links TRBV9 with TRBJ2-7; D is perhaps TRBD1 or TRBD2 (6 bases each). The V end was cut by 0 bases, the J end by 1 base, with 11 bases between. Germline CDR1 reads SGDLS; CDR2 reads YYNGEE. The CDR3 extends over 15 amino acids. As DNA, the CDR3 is TGTGCCAGCAGCGTAGGGGGGGCCGGATCCTACGAGCAGTACTTC. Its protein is CASSVGGAGSYEQYF.

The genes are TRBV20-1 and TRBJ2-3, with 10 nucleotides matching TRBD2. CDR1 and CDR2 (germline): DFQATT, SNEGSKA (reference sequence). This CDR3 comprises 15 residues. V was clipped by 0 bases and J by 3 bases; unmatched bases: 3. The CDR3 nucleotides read TGCAGTGCTAGAGATCCTAGCGGGAGAACAGATACGCAGTATTTT. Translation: CSARDPSGRTDTQYF.

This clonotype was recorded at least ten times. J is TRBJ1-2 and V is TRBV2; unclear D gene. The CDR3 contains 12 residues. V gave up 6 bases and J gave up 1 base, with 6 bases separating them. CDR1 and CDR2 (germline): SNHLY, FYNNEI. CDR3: CASSQVNYGYTF. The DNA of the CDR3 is TGTGCCAGCAGCCAGGTTAACTATGGCTACACCTTC.

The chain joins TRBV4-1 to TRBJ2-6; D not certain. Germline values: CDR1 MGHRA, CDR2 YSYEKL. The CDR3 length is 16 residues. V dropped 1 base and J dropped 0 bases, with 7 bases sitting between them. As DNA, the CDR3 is TGCGCCAGCAGCCAAGTCCCTGGCTCTGGGGCCAACGTCCTGACTTTC. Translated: CASSQVPGSGANVLTF.

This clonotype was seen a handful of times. CDR3 in amino acids: CASSVNGLAGQETQYF. CDR3 nucleotide sequence: TGTGCCAGCAGCGTCAATGGACTAGCGGGACAAGAGACCCAGTACTTC. The chain is built from TRBV9 and TRBJ2-5; TRBD2 agrees at 12 bases. CDR3 size: 16 residues. CDR1 SGDLS and CDR2 YYNGEE come from the germline V gene. Trimming took 2 bases from V and 2 from J; bases not matched to a gene: 4.

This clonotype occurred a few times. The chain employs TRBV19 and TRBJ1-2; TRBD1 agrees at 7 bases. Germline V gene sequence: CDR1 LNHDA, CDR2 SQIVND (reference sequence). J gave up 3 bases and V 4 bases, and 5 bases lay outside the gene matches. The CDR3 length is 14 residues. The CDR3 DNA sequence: TGTGCCAGTAGTACCGGGACAGCCGACTATGGCTACACCTTC. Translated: CASSTGTADYGYTF.

Here the CDR3 DNA reads TGTGCCACCAGCAGAGAAGGACAGGGCTCCGGGGAGCTGTTTTTT. This gives the protein CATSREGQGSGELFF. The V call is TRBV15, the J call TRBJ2-2; TRBD1 aligns across 8 bases. Germline V gene lookup returns CDR1 LNHNV and CDR2 YYDKDF (reference sequence). Trimming at V came to 0 bases and at J to 6 bases, leaving 3 bases not matched to a gene. There are 15 residues in the CDR3.

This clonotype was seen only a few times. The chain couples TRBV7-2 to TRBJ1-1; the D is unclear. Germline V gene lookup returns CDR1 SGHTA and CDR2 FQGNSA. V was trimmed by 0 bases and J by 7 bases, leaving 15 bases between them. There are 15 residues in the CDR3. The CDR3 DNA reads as TGTGCCAGCAGCTTAGCTTGGACGGAAACCTATGAAGCTTTCTTT. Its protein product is CASSLAWTETYEAFF.

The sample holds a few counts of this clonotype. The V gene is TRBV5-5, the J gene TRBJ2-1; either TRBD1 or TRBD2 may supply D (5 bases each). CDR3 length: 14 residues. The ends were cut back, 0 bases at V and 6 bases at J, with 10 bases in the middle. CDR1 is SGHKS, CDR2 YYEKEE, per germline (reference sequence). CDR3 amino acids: CASSLGPGANEQFF. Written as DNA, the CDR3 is TGTGCCAGCAGCTTGGGGCCCGGGGCCAATGAGCAGTTCTTC.

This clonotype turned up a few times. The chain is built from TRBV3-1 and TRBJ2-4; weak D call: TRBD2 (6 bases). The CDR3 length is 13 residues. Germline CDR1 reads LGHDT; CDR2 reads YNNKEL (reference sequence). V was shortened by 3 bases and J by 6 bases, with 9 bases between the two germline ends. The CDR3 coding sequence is TGTGCCAGCAGCCACGGGGACTTAAACATTCAGTACTTC. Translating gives CASSHGDLNIQYF.

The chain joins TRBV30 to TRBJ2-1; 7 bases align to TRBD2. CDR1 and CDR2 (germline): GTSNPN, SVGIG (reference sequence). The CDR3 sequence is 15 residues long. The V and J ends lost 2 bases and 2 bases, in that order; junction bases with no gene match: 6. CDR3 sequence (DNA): TGTGCCTGGAGTTCTCAGCGGGGACCCTACAATGAGCAGTTCTTC. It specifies CAWSSQRGPYNEQFF.